Below are 6 T cell receptor beta chains sequenced from a single sample in a study of cytomegalovirus exposure and HLA in healthy donors. PCR amplification relied on 60 Vbeta primers (plus 13 Jbeta primers). The data were produced by immunoSEQ multiplex PCR, yet TCRdb's version contains in-frame clones alone and is incomplete. In all, the sample yields roughly 200,000 clones. Material: PBMCs. Source of these receptors: a man aged 25 to 45 in good health and CMV-seronegative.

The chain links TRBV5-3 to TRBJ2-7; no firm D call. TRBV5-3 is an open reading frame whose function is uncertain. The CDR3 sequence is 15 residues long. Trimming took off 0 bases at V and 0 bases at J, with 10 bases between the two ends. The chain's CDR3 is CARSLEQENSYEQYF. CDR3 coding DNA: TGTGCCAGAAGCTTGGAGCAGGAAAACTCCTACGAGCAGTACTTC.

The genes are TRBV27 and TRBJ2-1; D gene unclear. The germline CDR1 and CDR2 sequences are MNHEY and SMNVEV (reference sequence). The CDR3 has 12 residues. The ends were cut back, 2 bases at V and 6 bases at J, with 5 bases in the middle. The CDR3: CASSLTGNEQFF. The CDR3 coding sequence is TGTGCCAGCAGTTTAACCGGCAATGAGCAGTTCTTC.

This rearrangement joins TRBV11-3 to TRBJ2-3, with TRBD2 identical over 9 bases. The CDR3 has 16 residues. V trimming: 6 bases; J trimming: 2 bases; junction bases outside the gene matches: 9. The germline CDR1 and CDR2 sequences are SGHNT and YENEEA. Here the CDR3 DNA reads TGTGCCAGCAGGGGGGGGCTAGCGGGGCCCACAGATACGCAGTATTTT. Translating it yields CASRGGLAGPTDTQYF.

The chain carries TRBV19 and TRBJ2-5; TRBD2 aligns across 7 bases. The junction had 13 bases not matched to a gene; V was cut back by 2 bases and J by 4 bases. Germline lookup yields CDR1 LNHDA and CDR2 SQIVND (reference sequence). The CDR3 is 17 residues long. The DNA for the CDR3 is TGTGCCAGTAGTATATCACGACCCGGGAGGATGTCAGAGACCCAGTACTTC. Amino acid sequence: CASSISRPGRMSETQYF. The complete variable domain, with remaining parts taken from reference TRBV19 and TRBJ2-5, reads DGGITQSPKYLFRKEGQNVTLSCEQNLNHDAMYWYRQDPGQGLRLIYYSQIVNDFQKGDIAEGYSVSREKKESFPLTVTSAQKNPTAFYLCASSISRPGRMSETQYFGPGTRLLVL.

This chain joins TRBV30 and TRBJ2-2; 7 bases align to TRBD1. There are 13 residues in the CDR3. V shed 6 bases, J shed 4 bases, and the junction held 5 bases outside the gene matches. Germline V gene sequence: CDR1 GTSNPN, CDR2 SVGIG (reference sequence). CDR3 sequence reads: CACKGQFTGELFF. The DNA for the CDR3 is TGTGCCTGCAAGGGACAGTTCACCGGGGAGCTGTTTTTT.

The chain carries TRBV19 and TRBJ2-7; D may be TRBD1 (6 bases). Germline-derived CDR1 and CDR2 are LNHDA and SQIVND (reference sequence). V lost 7 bases, J lost 2 bases, and 15 bases lay in between. CDR3 length: 14 residues. The CDR3 loop reads CASTKQGTPYEQYF. The CDR3 bases are TGTGCCAGTACCAAGCAGGGGACACCCTACGAGCAGTACTTC.